What follows is one T cell receptor (beta chain) and its context. The data are from a study of shared clonotypes between healthy human individuals. TCRdb's copy holds only in-frame clones and misses some; the assay was immunoSEQ multiplex PCR. The table records 950,000 to 1,300,000 clones, under 80% of them present only once. Sequenced sample: memory CD4+ T cells sorted from blood. The subset: CD45RA-negative fraction. The TCR was taken from a man aged 18 to 30 in good health.

CDR3 bases: TGTGCCAGTACATCCGGGACAGGGGGTGGACAGCCCCAGCATTTT. Translation gives CASTSGTGGGQPQHF. The chain links TRBV19 to TRBJ1-5; 11 bases are a match to TRBD1. Trimming at V came to 7 bases and at J to 7 bases, leaving 9 bases not matched to a gene. Germline V gene sequence: CDR1 LNHDA, CDR2 SQIVND (reference sequence). There are 15 residues in the CDR3.